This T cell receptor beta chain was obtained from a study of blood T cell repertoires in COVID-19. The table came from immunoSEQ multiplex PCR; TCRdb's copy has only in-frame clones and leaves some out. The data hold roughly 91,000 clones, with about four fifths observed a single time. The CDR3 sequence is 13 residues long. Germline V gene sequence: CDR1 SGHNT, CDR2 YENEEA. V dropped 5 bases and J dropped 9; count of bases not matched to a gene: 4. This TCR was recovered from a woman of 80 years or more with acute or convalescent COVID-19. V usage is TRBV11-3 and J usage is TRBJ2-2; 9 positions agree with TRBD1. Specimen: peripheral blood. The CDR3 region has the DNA TGTGCCAGCAGCGCCACAGGGGGCTGGGAGCTGTTTTTT. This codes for CASSATGGWELFF.